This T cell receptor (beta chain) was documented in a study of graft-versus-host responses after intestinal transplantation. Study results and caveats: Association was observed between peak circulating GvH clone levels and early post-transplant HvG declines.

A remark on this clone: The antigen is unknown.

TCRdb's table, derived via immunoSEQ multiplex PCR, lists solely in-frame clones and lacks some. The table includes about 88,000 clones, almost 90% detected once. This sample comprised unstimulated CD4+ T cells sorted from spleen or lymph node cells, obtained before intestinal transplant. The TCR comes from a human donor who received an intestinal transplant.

The CDR3 protein is CASGLDRGGEGYGYTF. The DNA for the CDR3 is TGTGCTAGTGGTTTGGACCGGGGGGGCGAAGGCTATGGCTACACCTTC. This sequence joins TRBV12-5 and TRBJ1-2; D might be TRBD1 (6 bases). The CDR3 covers 16 residues. Between the trimmed V and J ends, which lost 1 base and 4 bases, there was a span of 16 bases. Germline loops: CDR1 LGHNT, CDR2 FRNRAP.